A few counts support the clone carrying this T cell receptor beta chain. The antigen is unknown. The data originate from a study of response to subunit inactivated influenza vaccine. The study, taken as a whole, reports: Every seasonal influenza vaccination brings in few new T cells, the authors suggested.

The V and J ends lost 2 bases and 5 bases, in that order; junction bases with no gene match: 12. The CDR3 consists of 17 residues. Using its own MiXCR run on the RT-PCR reads, TCRdb lists one record per CDR3 protein. The sample holds 800,000 to 1,000,000 distinct CDR3 sequences; about 20% are singletons and the top ten take roughly 10%. This chain joins TRBV12-3 or TRBV12-4 and TRBJ1-1; 9 nucleotides line up with TRBD1. The clonotype originates from a man in his fifties or sixties who received an inactivated influenza vaccine. The source material was PBMCs from blood, sampled approximately 5 days after vaccination. The CDR3 here is CASSLQPTFGQGTEAFF. DNA of the CDR3: TGTGCCAGCAGTTTACAGCCCACATTTGGACAGGGGACTGAAGCTTTCTTT.